This is a list of T cell receptor beta chains from one sample in a study of blood T cell repertoires in COVID-19. Only in-frame clones appear in the TCRdb table, and some are missing; sequencing was by immunoSEQ multiplex PCR. The table lists 150,000 to 200,000 clones, approximately 86% of them singletons. Sequencing input: peripheral blood. These receptor sequences come from a man in his 70s with acute or convalescent COVID-19. CDR3s include the opening cysteine and the closing phenylalanine or tryptophan. D genes are given only for firm matches. Only part of the rows carry a size: once, few, many, or a class if the clone is expanded.

j_gene: TRBJ2-7; abundance: .; v_gene: TRBV28; d_gene: .; CDR3nt: TGTGCCAGCAGTTCCCAGACTCCCATACCCTACGAGCAGTACTTC; CDR3aa: CASSSQTPIPYEQYF
j_gene: TRBJ1-5; abundance: .; v_gene: TRBV30; d_gene: .; CDR3nt: TGTGCCTGGAGTGCGGGCCAGGGCGATCAGCCCCAGCATTTT; CDR3aa: CAWSAGQGDQPQHF
j_gene: TRBJ2-3; abundance: .; v_gene: TRBV6-1; d_gene: TRBD1; CDR3nt: TGTGCCAGCAGTGAAGAAGGGACAGGGCCCACAGATACGCAGTATTTT; CDR3aa: CASSEEGTGPTDTQYF
j_gene: TRBJ2-1; abundance: once; v_gene: TRBV5-5; d_gene: .; CDR3nt: TGTGCCAGCAGCTCCCCGTACAATGAGCAGTTCTTC; CDR3aa: CASSSPYNEQFF
j_gene: TRBJ2-2; abundance: .; v_gene: TRBV7-3; d_gene: TRBD2; CDR3nt: TGTGCCAGCAGCTTAACTGGGACTAGCGGGTCGGTCGGGGAGCTGTTTTTT; CDR3aa: CASSLTGTSGSVGELFF
j_gene: TRBJ2-7; abundance: .; v_gene: TRBV5-4; d_gene: TRBD1; CDR3nt: TGTGCCAGCAGCCGACAGGGGAGGGAGCAGTACTTC; CDR3aa: CASSRQGREQYF
j_gene: TRBJ2-6; abundance: once; v_gene: TRBV28; d_gene: TRBD1; CDR3nt: TGTGCCAGCAGACCCCCGGGACAGGGCGGTGGGGCCAACGTCCTGACTTTC; CDR3aa: CASRPPGQGGGANVLTF
j_gene: TRBJ2-5; abundance: .; v_gene: TRBV6-2/TRBV6-3; d_gene: TRBD1; CDR3nt: TGTGCCAGCAGTCCCGGGACAGGGGTCGCGGAGACCCAGTACTTC; CDR3aa: CASSPGTGVAETQYF
j_gene: TRBJ1-5; abundance: once; v_gene: TRBV15; d_gene: .; CDR3nt: TGTGCCACCAGCAGAGAGGTTGGCTCCACAGGGCAGCCCCAGCATTTT; CDR3aa: CATSREVGSTGQPQHF
j_gene: TRBJ2-1; abundance: .; v_gene: TRBV4-3; d_gene: TRBD2; CDR3nt: TGCGCCAGCAGCCAAGAAGGGGCAAGCGGGGGGGCAAGGGGTGAGCAGTTCTTC; CDR3aa: CASSQEGASGGARGEQFF
j_gene: TRBJ2-4; abundance: .; v_gene: TRBV28; d_gene: TRBD2; CDR3nt: TGTGCCAGCAGTCCTTTCTGGAGCGGGAGGGACAAAAACATTCAGTACTTC; CDR3aa: CASSPFWSGRDKNIQYF
j_gene: TRBJ2-3; abundance: .; v_gene: TRBV6-5; d_gene: .; CDR3nt: TGTGCCAGCAGTTACTCGGGGACTAGCACAGATACGCAGTATTTT; CDR3aa: CASSYSGTSTDTQYF
j_gene: TRBJ1-6; abundance: .; v_gene: TRBV4-2; d_gene: TRBD1; CDR3nt: TGTGCCAGCAGCCCAGGACAGGGCAGTTCGAGCTCCTATAATTCACCCCTCCACTTT; CDR3aa: CASSPGQGSSSSYNSPLHF
j_gene: TRBJ1-2; abundance: .; v_gene: TRBV9; d_gene: .; CDR3nt: TGTGCCAGCAGCACAGGCGGGAGGTATGGCTACACCTTC; CDR3aa: CASSTGGRYGYTF
j_gene: TRBJ1-1; abundance: .; v_gene: TRBV6-6; d_gene: TRBD1; CDR3nt: TGTGCCAGCACAAGGGACAGGAACACTGAAGCTTTCTTT; CDR3aa: CASTRDRNTEAFF
j_gene: TRBJ2-3; abundance: .; v_gene: TRBV7-2; d_gene: TRBD2; CDR3nt: TGTGCCAGCAGCTCATGGACTAGCCTCACAGATACGCAGTATTTT; CDR3aa: CASSSWTSLTDTQYF
j_gene: TRBJ1-1; abundance: .; v_gene: TRBV29-1; d_gene: TRBD1; CDR3nt: TGCAGCGTTGGGGAGACAGGGGGTGACACTGAAGCTTTCTTT; CDR3aa: CSVGETGGDTEAFF
j_gene: TRBJ2-1; abundance: .; v_gene: TRBV20-1; d_gene: .; CDR3nt: TGCAGTGCTATATTCAATGAGCAGTTCTTC; CDR3aa: CSAIFNEQFF
j_gene: TRBJ2-5; abundance: .; v_gene: TRBV29-1; d_gene: .; CDR3nt: TGCAGCGCCTTCAGGGCCCTCGGTTTGGAGACCCAGTACTTC; CDR3aa: CSAFRALGLETQYF
j_gene: TRBJ2-6; abundance: .; v_gene: TRBV27; d_gene: TRBD2; CDR3nt: TGTGCCAGCAGTCACCGACTAGCGGGAGCCGTGAGGGCCAACGTCCTGACTTTC; CDR3aa: CASSHRLAGAVRANVLTF